The clone carrying this T cell receptor beta chain has more than one count but fewer than ten. Antigen specificity is unknown. The germline V gene encodes CDR1 SGHRS and CDR2 YFSETQ. This CDR3 region has 16 residues. V gave up 2 bases and J gave up 6 bases; unmatched junction bases: 7. This entry belongs to a study of post-analysis software for immune sequencing data. General study findings and limits: The five TRBV segments detected at higher frequency in patients than in controls included TRBV5-6, TRBV5-1 and TRBV20-1.

cDNA libraries of TCR beta carried unique molecular identifiers. MiXCR, applied by TCRdb to the PCR reads, yields one record per CDR3 protein. The table includes about 540,000 distinct CDR3 sequences, approximately 34% detected once. This sequence originates from a girl aged 2-17 years with multiple sclerosis. What was sequenced was blood. The rearrangement uses TRBV5-1 and TRBJ2-3; 12 positions agree with TRBD1. CDR3 sequence reads: CASSLITGTGGDTQYF. DNA for the CDR3: TGCGCCAGCAGCTTAATAACCGGGACAGGGGGCGATACGCAGTATTTT.